The 17 T cell receptor beta chains below come from one sample, sequenced in a study of identical twins. MiXCR was run by TCRdb on the 5' RACE reads, yielding one entry per CDR3 protein. The repertoire holds 1.5 million or so distinct CDR3 sequences, with about 32% as singletons. The source material was cord blood. The source is a newborn girl in good health.

The chain couples TRBV29-1 to TRBJ1-2; D is possibly TRBD1 (6 bases). The ends were cut back, 2 bases at V and 8 bases at J, with 21 bases in the middle. Germline assignment: CDR1 SQVTM and CDR2 ANQGSEA. The CDR3 loop spans 15 amino acids. The CDR3 coding sequence is TGCAGCGTTGAAAGGGTAGGGGCAGGGGCTAGCGGCTACACCTTC. Its protein product is CSVERVGAGASGYTF.

The chain joins TRBV3-1 to TRBJ1-5, with D unclear. The CDR3 loop spans 13 amino acids. Between the trimmed V and J ends, which lost 1 base and 7 bases, there was a span of 8 bases. The germline gives CDR1 LGHDT, CDR2 YNNKEL (reference sequence). This CDR3 reads CASSQGTRQPQHF. CDR3 bases: TGTGCCAGCAGCCAAGGAACAAGACAGCCCCAGCATTTT.

This chain links TRBV6-1 with TRBJ2-3; no clear D. The V gene's germline CDR1 is MNHNS and CDR2 SASEGT. This CDR3 has 14 residues. V shed 4 bases and J shed 5 bases, with 13 bases lying between them. Written as DNA, the CDR3 is TGTGCCAGCAGTGGGATGCAGGCTATAGATACGCAGTATTTT. Translated: CASSGMQAIDTQYF.

This clonotype was detected only once. This sequence joins TRBV5-1 and TRBJ2-1, with D perhaps matching TRBD2 (6 bases). The DNA end lines up better with TRBJ2-7; the J call may be wrong. This CDR3 region has 15 residues. Germline V gene sequence: CDR1 SGHRS, CDR2 YFSETQ. The CDR3 protein is CASSFHGSSYNEQYF. DNA for the CDR3: TGCGCCAGCAGCTTCCACGGGAGCTCCTACAATGAGCAGTACTTC.

This clonotype was seen many times. The V gene is TRBV12-3 or TRBV12-4, the J gene TRBJ1-6; D may be TRBD1 (6 bases). The V end lost 3 bases, the J end lost 7 bases, and 10 bases lay between the germline ends. The CDR3 is 14 amino acids. The chain's CDR3 is CASSFGTTNSPLHF. In DNA, the CDR3 is TGTGCCAGCAGTTTTGGGACAACCAATTCACCCCTCCACTTT.

DNA for the CDR3: TGTGCCAGCAGTTTACAGGGTGTAAGCTATGGCTACACCTTC. It is translated as CASSLQGVSYGYTF. J is TRBJ1-2 and V is TRBV28; perhaps TRBD1 as D (5 bases). Looked up from germline, CDR1 is MDHEN and CDR2 is SYDVKM. V lost 2 bases, J lost 4 bases, and 11 bases lay in between. The CDR3 contains 14 residues.

This chain uses TRBV27 with TRBJ2-1, with 10 bases fitting TRBD2. Germline CDR1 MNHEY, CDR2 SMNVEV (reference sequence). The junction had 11 bases not matched to a gene; V was cut back by 4 bases and J by 5 bases. The CDR3 extends over 17 amino acids. CDR3 coding DNA: TGTGCCAGCAGTTCCCTCCAAATTCTAGCGGGGGACAATGAGCAGTTCTTC. It yields the protein CASSSLQILAGDNEQFF.

The chain links TRBV29-1 to TRBJ1-2; no firm D call. The CDR3 has 14 residues. Deletions cut 0 bases from V and 0 bases from J, with 8 bases between. The germline CDR1 and CDR2 sequences are SQVTM and ANQGSEA. CDR3 DNA: TGCAGCGTTGAAGATAAGGAGTCTAACTATGGCTACACCTTC. Translating gives CSVEDKESNYGYTF.

This clonotype was seen a few times. The chain carries TRBV20-1 and TRBJ2-1; D is ambiguous. The CDR3 runs 12 residues. CDR1 DFQATT and CDR2 SNEGSKA come from the germline V gene (reference sequence). The ends were cut back, 3 bases at V and 2 bases at J, with 5 bases in the middle. CDR3 residues: CSASAAYNEQFF. The DNA for the CDR3 is TGCAGTGCTAGCGCGGCCTACAATGAGCAGTTCTTC.

With regard to this clonotype: With a much larger clone just one base away, this may be a read error. The rearrangement links TRBV11-2 to TRBJ2-3, with D maybe TRBD2 (5 bases). The CDR3 is 16 amino acids. Germline CDR1 is SGHAT and CDR2 is FQNNGV. CDR3 region: CASSLVGYSSTDRQYF. The CDR3 nucleotides are TGTGCCAGCAGCTTAGTCGGCTACTCTAGCACAGATAGGCAGTATTTT.

This clonotype was detected ten times or more. V is TRBV4-2 and J is TRBJ2-1, with D possibly TRBD1 on 6 matching bases. Germline CDR1 LGHNA, CDR2 YNFKEQ. The CDR3 length is 12 residues. V dropped 3 bases and J dropped 8 bases, with 8 bases sitting between them. The CDR3 DNA sequence: TGTGCCAGCAGCCAGACAGGTGATGAGCAGTTCTTC. Translating gives CASSQTGDEQFF.

This clonotype turned up a few times. This chain links TRBV6-1 with TRBJ1-2; D may be TRBD1 (6 bases). The germline V gene has CDR1 MNHNS and CDR2 SASEGT. The CDR3 sequence is 13 residues long. The V end was cut by 0 bases, the J end by 6 bases, with 8 bases between. This CDR3 reads CASSEAPGDGYTF. CDR3 nucleotides: TGTGCCAGCAGTGAAGCACCAGGGGATGGCTACACCTTC.

The chain links TRBV12-3 or TRBV12-4 to TRBJ2-1, with D possibly called TRBD1 or TRBD2 (6 bases each). The CDR3 totals 17 residues. The germline V and J ends were trimmed by 2 bases and 6 bases, with 20 bases remaining between them. DNA of the CDR3: TGTGCCAGCAGTTTATTTCTTGTTTTATGGGGGGCCAATGAGCAGTTCTTC. Encoded protein: CASSLFLVLWGANEQFF.

Note on this clonotype: A read error may be the cause here, since a much bigger clone is one base away. The rearrangement links TRBV7-2 to TRBJ2-4; perhaps TRBD1 as D (5 bases). V lost 2 bases and J 13 bases, leaving 30 bases between the germline ends. The germline V gene has CDR1 SGHTA and CDR2 FQGNSA. The CDR3 consists of 18 residues. CDR3 amino acids: CASSLYTLKTGQYNEQYF. DNA for the CDR3: TGTGCCAGCAGCTTATATACCCTAAAAACAGGCCAATACAATGAGCAGTACTTC.

The V gene is TRBV25-1, the J gene TRBJ2-3; TRBD2 aligns across 7 bases. Losses at the gene ends were 4 bases for V and 1 base for J; bases not matched to a gene: 8. Germline CDR1 MGHDK, CDR2 SYGVNS. The CDR3 has 16 amino acids. The CDR3 DNA reads TGTGCCAGCAGTGTCGGACGGGAGGAGGGCACAGATACGCAGTATTTT. As protein: CASSVGREEGTDTQYF.

The chain is built from TRBV19 and TRBJ1-2; 7 bases are a match to TRBD1. The CDR3 covers 15 residues. The trim removed 7 bases at V and 5 bases at J, leaving 13 bases unmatched. The germline V gene encodes CDR1 LNHDA and CDR2 SQIVND (reference sequence). CDR3 amino acids: CASNARDRASYGYTF. The CDR3 region has the DNA TGTGCCAGTAATGCACGAGACAGGGCGTCGTATGGCTACACCTTC.

The CDR3 bases are TGTGCCACCAGCAGACCAGGGGTAGGGCAAGAGACCCAGTACTTC. It yields the protein CATSRPGVGQETQYF. The V and J genes are TRBV15 and TRBJ2-5; D is perhaps TRBD1 (6 bases). V shed 2 bases and J shed 2 bases, with 12 bases lying between them. The CDR3 contains 15 residues. CDR1 LNHNV and CDR2 YYDKDF come from the germline V gene (reference sequence).